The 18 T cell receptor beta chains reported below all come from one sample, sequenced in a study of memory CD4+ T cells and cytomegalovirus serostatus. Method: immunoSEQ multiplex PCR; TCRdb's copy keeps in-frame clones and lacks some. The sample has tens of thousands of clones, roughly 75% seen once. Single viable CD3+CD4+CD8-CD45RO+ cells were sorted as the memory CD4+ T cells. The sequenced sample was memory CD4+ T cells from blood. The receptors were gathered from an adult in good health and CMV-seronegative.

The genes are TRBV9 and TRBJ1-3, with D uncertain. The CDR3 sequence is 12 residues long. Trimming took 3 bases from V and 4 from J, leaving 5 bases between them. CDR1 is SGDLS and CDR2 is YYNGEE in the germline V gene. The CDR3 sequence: CASSGRGNTIYF. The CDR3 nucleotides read TGTGCCAGCAGCGGCAGGGGAAACACCATATATTTT.

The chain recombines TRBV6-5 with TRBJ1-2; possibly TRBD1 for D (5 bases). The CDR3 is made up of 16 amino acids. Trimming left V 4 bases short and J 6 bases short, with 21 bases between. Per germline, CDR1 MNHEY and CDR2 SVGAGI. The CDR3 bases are TGTGCCAGCAGTTCCCGGGACCGAGCTGGGGTGAATGGCTACACCTTC. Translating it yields CASSSRDRAGVNGYTF.

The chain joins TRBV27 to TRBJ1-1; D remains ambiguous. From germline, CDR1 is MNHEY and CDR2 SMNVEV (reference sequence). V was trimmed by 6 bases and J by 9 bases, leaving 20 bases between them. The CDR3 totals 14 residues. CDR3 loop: CASSPLTAPEKAFF. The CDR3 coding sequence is TGTGCCAGCAGCCCTTTGACCGCCCCAGAAAAAGCTTTCTTT.

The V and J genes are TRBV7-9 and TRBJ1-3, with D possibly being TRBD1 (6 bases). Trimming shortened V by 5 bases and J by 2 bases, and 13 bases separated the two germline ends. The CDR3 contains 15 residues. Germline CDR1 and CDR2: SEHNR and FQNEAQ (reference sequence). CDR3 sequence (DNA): TGTGCCAGCAGCCCTAAGGGGGGAACTGGAAACACCATATATTTT. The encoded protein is CASSPKGGTGNTIYF.

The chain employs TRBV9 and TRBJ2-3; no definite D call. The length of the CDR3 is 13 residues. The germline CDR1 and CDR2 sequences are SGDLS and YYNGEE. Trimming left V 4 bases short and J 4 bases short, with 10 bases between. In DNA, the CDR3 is TGTGCCAGCAGCTCTGCCTCTCCAGATACGCAGTATTTT. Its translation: CASSSASPDTQYF.

CDR3 in amino acids: CASSFQSHTEAFF. In DNA form, the CDR3 reads TGTGCCAGCAGTTTTCAGTCACACACTGAAGCTTTCTTT. J is TRBJ1-1 and V is TRBV27; D is unclear. V shed 3 bases and J shed 3 bases, with 8 bases lying between them. Germline V CDR1 and CDR2: MNHEY, SMNVEV (reference sequence). This CDR3 spans 13 amino acids.

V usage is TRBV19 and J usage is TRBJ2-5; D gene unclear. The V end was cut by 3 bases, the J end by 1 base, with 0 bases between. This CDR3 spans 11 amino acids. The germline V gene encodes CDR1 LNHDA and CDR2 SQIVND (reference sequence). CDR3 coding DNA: TGTGCCAGTAGTATCCAAGAGACCCAGTACTTC. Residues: CASSIQETQYF.

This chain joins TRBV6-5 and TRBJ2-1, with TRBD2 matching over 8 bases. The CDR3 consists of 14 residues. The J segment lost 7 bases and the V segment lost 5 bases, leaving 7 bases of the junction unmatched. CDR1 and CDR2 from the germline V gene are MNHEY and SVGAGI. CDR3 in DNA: TGTGCCAGCAGTCGTAGCGGGATTGGGAATGAGCAGTTCTTC. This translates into CASSRSGIGNEQFF.

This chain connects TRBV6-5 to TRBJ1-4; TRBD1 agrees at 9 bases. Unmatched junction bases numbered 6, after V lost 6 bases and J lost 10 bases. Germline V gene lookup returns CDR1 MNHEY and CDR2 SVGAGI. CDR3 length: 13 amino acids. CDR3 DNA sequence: TGTGCCAGCAGACCACAGGGGGCCCTAAAACTGTTTTTT. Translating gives CASRPQGALKLFF.

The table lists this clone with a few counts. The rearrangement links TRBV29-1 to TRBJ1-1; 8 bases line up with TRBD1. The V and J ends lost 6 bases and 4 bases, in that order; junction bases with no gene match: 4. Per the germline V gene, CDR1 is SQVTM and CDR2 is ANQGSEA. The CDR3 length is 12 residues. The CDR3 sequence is CSVRTGFTEAFF. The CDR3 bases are TGCAGCGTCCGGACAGGGTTCACTGAAGCTTTCTTT.

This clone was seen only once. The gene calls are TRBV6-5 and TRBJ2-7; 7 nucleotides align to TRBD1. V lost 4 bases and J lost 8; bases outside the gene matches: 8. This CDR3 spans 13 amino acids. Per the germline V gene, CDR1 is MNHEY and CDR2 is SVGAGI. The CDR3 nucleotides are TGTGCCAGCAGTTCCTCCCTCAGGGGGAAGCAGTACTTC. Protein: CASSSSLRGKQYF.

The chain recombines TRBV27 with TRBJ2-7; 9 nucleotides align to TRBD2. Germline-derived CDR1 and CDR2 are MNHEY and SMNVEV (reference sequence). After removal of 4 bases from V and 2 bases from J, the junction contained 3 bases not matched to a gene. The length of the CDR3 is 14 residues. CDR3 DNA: TGTGCCAGCAGTTCGACTAGCGGTGCCTACGAGCAGTACTTC. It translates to CASSSTSGAYEQYF.

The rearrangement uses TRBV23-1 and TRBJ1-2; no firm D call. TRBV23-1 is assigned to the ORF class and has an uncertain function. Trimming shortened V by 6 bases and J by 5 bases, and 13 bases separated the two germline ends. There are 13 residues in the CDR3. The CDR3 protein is CASRLTTRYGYTF. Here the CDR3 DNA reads TGCGCCAGCAGGTTGACAACGCGGTATGGCTACACCTTC.

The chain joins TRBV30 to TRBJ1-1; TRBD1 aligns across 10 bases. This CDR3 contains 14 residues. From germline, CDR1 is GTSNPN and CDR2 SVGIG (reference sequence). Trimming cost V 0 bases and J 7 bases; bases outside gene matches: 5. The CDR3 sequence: CAWSVIRDRGEAFF. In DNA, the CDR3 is TGTGCCTGGAGTGTCATCCGGGACAGGGGTGAAGCTTTCTTT.

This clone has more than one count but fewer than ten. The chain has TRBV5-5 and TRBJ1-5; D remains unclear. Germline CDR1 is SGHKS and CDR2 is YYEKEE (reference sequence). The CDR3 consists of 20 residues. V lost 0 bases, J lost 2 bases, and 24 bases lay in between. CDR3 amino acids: CASSLEVLTVGQVGNQPQHF. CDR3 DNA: TGTGCCAGCAGCTTGGAGGTGCTAACTGTGGGCCAAGTGGGCAATCAGCCCCAGCATTTT.

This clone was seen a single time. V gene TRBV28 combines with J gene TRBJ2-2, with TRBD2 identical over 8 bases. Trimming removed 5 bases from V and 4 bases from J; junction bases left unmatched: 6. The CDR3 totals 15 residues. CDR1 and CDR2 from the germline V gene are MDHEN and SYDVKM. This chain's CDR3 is CASSPGTRGTGELFF. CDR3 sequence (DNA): TGTGCCAGCAGTCCCGGGACTAGAGGCACCGGGGAGCTGTTTTTT.

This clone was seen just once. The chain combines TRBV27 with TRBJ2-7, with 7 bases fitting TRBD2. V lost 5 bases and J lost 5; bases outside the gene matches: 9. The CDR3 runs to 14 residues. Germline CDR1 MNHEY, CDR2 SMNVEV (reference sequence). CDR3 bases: TGTGCCAGCAGTAGGGGAGGGTCGGTGAACGAGCAGTACTTC. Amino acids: CASSRGGSVNEQYF.

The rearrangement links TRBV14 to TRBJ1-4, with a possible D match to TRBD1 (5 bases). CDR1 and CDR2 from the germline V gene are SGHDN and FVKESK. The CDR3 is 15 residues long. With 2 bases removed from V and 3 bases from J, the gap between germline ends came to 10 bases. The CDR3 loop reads CASSQRGTANEKLFF. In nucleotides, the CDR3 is TGTGCCAGCAGCCAACGGGGGACTGCTAATGAAAAACTGTTTTTT.